Listed here are 2 T cell receptor beta chains from one sample, sequenced in a study of T cell responses to AZD1222 COVID-19 vaccine (dated by TCRdb to the early 2020s). Sample time point, as interpreted from the label and publication: about 28 days (+/-7) after the second vaccine dose. The library relied on the immunoSEQ multiplex PCR assay. The table was pulled from immuneACCESS by TCRdb, which kept in-frame rearrangements only. Such tables lose some clones; where checked, under half of the loss comes from unresolved V genes, and the rest has no known cause. The sample data list about 150,000 clones, and 87% of these were observed just once. The ten biggest clones cover roughly 10% of the sample. The sample consisted of peripheral blood, taken 28 days after the second AZD1222 dose. The receptors shown here come from an adult who received the AZD1222 COVID-19 vaccine.

The V gene is TRBV10-3, the J gene TRBJ1-1; the D gene is possibly TRBD1 (5 bases). Germline loops: CDR1 ENHRY, CDR2 SYGVKD. Trimming took 3 bases from V and 6 from J, leaving 11 bases between them. This CDR3 is built from 13 residues. CDR3 amino acids: CAISDGRVAEAFF. CDR3 sequence (DNA): TGTGCCATCAGTGACGGCAGGGTCGCTGAAGCTTTCTTT.

The chain has TRBV28 and TRBJ1-4, with D unclear. The CDR3 consists of 14 residues. Germline V gene lookup returns CDR1 MDHEN and CDR2 SYDVKM. With 7 bases removed from V and 2 bases from J, the gap between germline ends came to 11 bases. The CDR3 sequence is CASKAGSTNEKLFF. The CDR3 coding sequence is TGTGCCAGCAAGGCCGGAAGTACTAATGAAAAACTGTTTTTT.